A single sample is the source of the 5 T cell receptor beta chains below, sequenced in a study of blood T cells in healthy people across ages (dated by TCRdb to the mid-2010s). Libraries were constructed by 5' RACE. Sequencing took place on an Illumina HiSeq 2500. A second roughly 6 to 12 cycle PCR used a sample-barcoded 5' primer and a J-beta primer mix. TCRdb reanalyzed the raw reads on its own, using fastp at Q25 for trimming and MiXCR for clone calling, and kept in-frame beta chains. Rows are combined by CDR3 protein, so each entry shows the most common genes and DNA. For this sample the table gives around 710,000 distinct CDR3 sequences, of which approximately 39% were detected only once. The ten largest clones capture 20% of the sample. Sequences were obtained from blood. The receptors here all came from a woman aged 55-69 years in good health.

J is TRBJ1-2 and V is TRBV29-1; D remains unclear. The V gene's germline CDR1 is SQVTM and CDR2 ANQGSEA. CDR3 length: 12 residues. V lost 4 bases and J 9 bases, leaving 15 bases between the germline ends. For the CDR3, the DNA is TGCAGCGTTGTAAGCCCCGTTGGGAGCTACACCTTC. This gives the protein CSVVSPVGSYTF.

Points on this clonotype: One end of the junction is discordant with germline, which a read error may explain. The chain is built from TRBV12-3 or TRBV12-4 and TRBJ2-3; D is ambiguous. The CDR3 consists of 12 residues. CDR3 DNA sequence: TGTGCCGGCAGTTTCTTTGGAGATACGCAGTATTTT. Protein product: CAGSFFGDTQYF.

This chain links TRBV5-1 with TRBJ2-2; 7 bases map to TRBD2. V lost 7 bases and J lost 2; bases outside the gene matches: 5. There are 14 residues in the CDR3. The germline V gene has CDR1 SGHRS and CDR2 YFSETQ. The CDR3 here is CASGGLVNTGELFF. DNA for the CDR3: TGCGCCAGCGGCGGACTAGTCAACACCGGGGAGCTGTTTTTT.

This clonotype was counted only a few times. The chain links TRBV7-9 to TRBJ1-2; weak D call: TRBD1 (6 bases). Germline V gene data show CDR1 as SEHNR and CDR2 as FQNEAQ (reference sequence). Trimming pared 5 bases from V and 4 bases from J, leaving 11 bases between. The CDR3 consists of 13 residues. The CDR3 protein is CASSGGQFYGYTF. Written as DNA, the CDR3 is TGTGCCAGCAGCGGAGGACAGTTCTATGGCTACACCTTC.

This sequence joins TRBV28 and TRBJ1-2; D not resolved. V was pared by 8 bases and J by 3 bases, with 13 bases between. This CDR3 spans 13 amino acids. The germline V gene encodes CDR1 MDHEN and CDR2 SYDVKM. This CDR3 reads CASALEAYYGYTF. The CDR3 DNA reads as TGTGCCAGCGCCCTGGAGGCATACTATGGCTACACCTTC.